This T cell receptor beta chain was identified during a study of blood T cell repertoires in COVID-19. Overall study: Collection of acute and convalescent COVID-19 samples took place in the United States, Italy and Spain. PBMCs, B-cell-depleted T cells, or T cells provided the cDNA or gDNA that made up the material.

A few counts support this clone. Profiled with immunoSEQ multiplex PCR; TCRdb holds only in-frame clones, not every one. This repertoire shows approximately 300,000 clones, about 89% found once; its top ten account for roughly 3%. Individuals drawn from under 30 US areas were about 18 to 89 years old. V was cut by 2 bases and J by 5 bases, with 15 bases left in between. Germline values: CDR1 LGHDT, CDR2 YNNKEL (reference sequence). CDR3 size: 15 residues. The TCR was taken from a woman under 30 who had recovered from COVID-19. The rearrangement links TRBV3-1 (or the pseudogene TRBV3-2) to TRBJ1-1, with a weak D call TRBD1 (5 bases). The source material was PBMCs or T cells enriched from blood (not recorded which). The CDR3: CASSQMLTAGTEAFF. In DNA form, the CDR3 reads TGTGCCAGCAGCCAAATGCTAACCGCAGGGACTGAAGCTTTCTTT.